This entry lists 30 T cell receptor beta chains sequenced from one sample in a study of blood T cell repertoires in COVID-19. Profiling relied on immunoSEQ multiplex PCR, and the TCRdb table lists in-frame clones only, not all of them. The repertoire holds about 230,000 clones, with approximately 81% as singletons. The sequencing sample was made of peripheral blood. The receptors shown here come from a woman older than 75 with acute or convalescent COVID-19.

The chain couples TRBV7-2 to TRBJ2-1, with 7 bases that match TRBD2. J gave up 7 bases and V 4 bases, and 13 bases lay outside the gene matches. Germline loops: CDR1 SGHTA, CDR2 FQGNSA. CDR3 length: 16 amino acids. In DNA form, the CDR3 reads TGTGCCAGCAGCTCATTGACGGGGAGGGCCTCAAATGAGCAGTTCTTC. This codes for CASSSLTGRASNEQFF.

The chain combines TRBV6-1 with TRBJ1-1; D gene uncertain. The germline V gene has CDR1 MNHNS and CDR2 SASEGT. The CDR3 runs 14 residues. Trimming removed 1 base from V and 11 bases from J, with 17 bases in between. CDR3 region: CASSEEFAGARAFF. CDR3 sequence (DNA): TGTGCCAGCAGTGAAGAATTTGCAGGCGCAAGGGCTTTCTTT.

The rearrangement joins TRBV14 to TRBJ1-4, with 7 bases matching TRBD1. Trimming cost V 1 base and J 8 bases; bases outside gene matches: 7. Germline CDR1 is SGHDN and CDR2 is FVKESK. This CDR3 region has 15 residues. CDR3 protein: CASSQAAGGGEKLFF. CDR3 DNA sequence: TGTGCCAGCAGCCAAGCGGCAGGGGGTGGAGAAAAACTGTTTTTT.

The rearrangement links TRBV7-6 to TRBJ2-5; 8 bases line up with TRBD1. This CDR3 is 18 amino acids long. CDR1 is SGHVS and CDR2 is FNYEAQ in the germline V gene. Germline trimming cut 4 bases from V and 5 bases from J; bases unmatched to any gene: 18. In DNA form, the CDR3 reads TGTGCCAGCAGCTCGCATCCTGGGACAGGTGGCCGGGGGGAGACCCAGTACTTC. Translated: CASSSHPGTGGRGETQYF.

The genes are TRBV7-2 and TRBJ1-1; 7 nucleotides align to TRBD1. The CDR3 totals 15 residues. Germline CDR1 SGHTA, CDR2 FQGNSA. The junction had 11 bases not matched to a gene; V was cut back by 5 bases and J by 5 bases. The CDR3 reads CASSLWTGQGTEAFF. DNA of the CDR3: TGTGCCAGCAGCCTATGGACAGGCCAGGGGACTGAAGCTTTCTTT.

This clone was observed a few times. The rearrangement joins TRBV6-5 to TRBJ2-7; 10 positions agree with TRBD1. The junction had 2 bases not matched to a gene; V was cut back by 2 bases and J by 4 bases. Germline-derived CDR1 and CDR2 are MNHEY and SVGAGI. The CDR3 is made up of 14 amino acids. The CDR3 DNA reads TGTGCCAGCAGTTACGTGGGACAGGGGTACGAGCAGTACTTC. The encoded protein is CASSYVGQGYEQYF.

The chain employs TRBV19 and TRBJ1-1, with a weak D call TRBD1 (5 bases). Trimming shortened V by 3 bases and J by 4 bases, and 21 bases separated the two germline ends. Germline-derived CDR1 and CDR2 are LNHDA and SQIVND (reference sequence). The CDR3 runs to 17 residues. The CDR3 coding sequence is TGTGCCAGTAGTATCGTAGTACGGGAGGGAAGGGGCACTGAAGCTTTCTTT. Its translation is CASSIVVREGRGTEAFF. Full variable domain (outside the CDR3, taken from reference TRBV19 and TRBJ1-1): DGGITQSPKYLFRKEGQNVTLSCEQNLNHDAMYWYRQDPGQGLRLIYYSQIVNDFQKGDIAEGYSVSREKKESFPLTVTSAQKNPTAFYLCASSIVVREGRGTEAFFGQGTRLTVV.

This chain joins TRBV6-1 and TRBJ1-3; 8 nucleotides align to TRBD1. Germline lookup yields CDR1 MNHNS and CDR2 SASEGT. CDR3 length: 15 residues. Trimming removed 0 bases from V and 3 bases from J; junction bases left unmatched: 1. The CDR3 DNA is TGTGCCAGCAGTGAAGCCGGGACAGGTGGAAACACCATATATTTT. The encoded protein is CASSEAGTGGNTIYF.

This rearrangement joins TRBV3-1 (or the pseudogene TRBV3-2) to TRBJ1-1; maybe TRBD1 (6 bases). Germline loops: CDR1 LGHDT, CDR2 YNNKEL (reference sequence). This CDR3 is built from 15 residues. V was trimmed by 4 bases and J by 5 bases, leaving 17 bases between them. The CDR3 loop reads CASSPPRAGATEAFF. CDR3 in DNA: TGTGCCAGCAGCCCGCCGAGAGCAGGGGCGACTGAAGCTTTCTTT.

The chain links TRBV6-5 to TRBJ2-7; no clear D gene. The CDR3 is 14 amino acids. Germline CDR1 MNHEY, CDR2 SVGAGI. The germline V and J ends were trimmed by 8 bases and 4 bases, with 18 bases remaining between them. The CDR3 coding sequence is TGTGCCAGCGCGTTAGCAGCTCGAAATTACGAGCAGTACTTC. Its translation is CASALAARNYEQYF.

The chain uses TRBV27 and TRBJ1-2; 9 bases are a match to TRBD1. CDR3 length equals 14 residues. The germline CDR1 and CDR2 sequences are MNHEY and SMNVEV (reference sequence). Trimming removed 4 bases from V and 3 bases from J; junction bases left unmatched: 3. The CDR3 loop is CASSWTGVDYGYTF. In nucleotides, the CDR3 is TGTGCCAGCAGTTGGACAGGGGTAGACTATGGCTACACCTTC.

A single count supports this clone. This sample includes further DNA sequences coding for the same CDR3. This chain links TRBV7-9 with TRBJ1-5; D gene unclear. The CDR3 contains 14 residues. V gave up 1 base and J gave up 4 bases, with 8 bases separating them. Looked up from germline, CDR1 is SEHNR and CDR2 is FQNEAQ (reference sequence). CDR3 in amino acids: CASSLGGINQPQHF. The CDR3 bases are TGTGCCAGCAGCTTAGGCGGAATAAATCAGCCCCAGCATTTT.

The DNA for the CDR3 is TGCGCCAGCAGCCAGACAGGGCCCACTGAAGCTTTCTTT. Its protein is CASSQTGPTEAFF. The genes are TRBV5-1 and TRBJ1-1; 7 bases are a match to TRBD1. CDR3 length: 13 amino acids. Losses at the gene ends were 4 bases for V and 4 bases for J; bases not matched to a gene: 4. The germline CDR1 and CDR2 sequences are SGHRS and YFSETQ.

The V call is TRBV4-1, the J call TRBJ1-3; the match to TRBD1 covers 10 bases. The CDR3 spans 18 residues. The junction had 6 bases not matched to a gene; V was cut back by 1 base and J by 0 bases. Looked up from germline, CDR1 is MGHRA and CDR2 is YSYEKL. CDR3 protein: CASSQARRTGGSGNTIYF. DNA for the CDR3: TGCGCCAGCAGCCAAGCCCGGCGGACAGGGGGCTCTGGAAACACCATATATTTT.

The V call is TRBV10-1, the J call TRBJ1-5, with 8 bases identical to TRBD1. Germline V gene sequence: CDR1 WNHNN, CDR2 SYGVQD (reference sequence). Trimming at V came to 8 bases and at J to 0 bases, leaving 3 bases not matched to a gene. This CDR3 contains 14 residues. As DNA, the CDR3 is TGCGCCAGCGGGGGACAGGCTAGCAATCAGCCCCAGCATTTT. This sequence encodes CASGGQASNQPQHF.

V and J are TRBV2 and TRBJ1-3; D may be TRBD1 (5 bases). Trimming stripped 7 bases from V and 3 bases from J, with 16 bases between. The CDR3 extends over 15 amino acids. Germline CDR1 and CDR2: SNHLY and FYNNEI. The CDR3 loop reads CASKVEGAHGNTIYF. DNA for the CDR3: TGTGCCAGCAAGGTGGAAGGGGCGCATGGAAACACCATATATTTT.

V is TRBV28 and J is TRBJ2-1; 9 bases map to TRBD2. Germline CDR1 and CDR2: MDHEN and SYDVKM. V dropped 6 bases and J dropped 6; count of bases not matched to a gene: 15. This CDR3 comprises 17 residues. The CDR3, as DNA: TGTGCCAGCAGAAACCAACTACCGGGACTAGCATCCAATGAGCAGTTCTTC. Protein sequence: CASRNQLPGLASNEQFF.

This clone came up once. The V call is TRBV6-5, the J call TRBJ1-2; perhaps TRBD1 as D (6 bases). CDR1 MNHEY and CDR2 SVGAGI come from the germline V gene. This CDR3 contains 13 residues. With 5 bases removed from V and 4 bases from J, the gap between germline ends came to 11 bases. This CDR3 is CASSPGGAYGYTF. The CDR3 DNA is TGTGCCAGCAGTCCCGGGGGGGCCTATGGCTACACCTTC.

V usage is TRBV2 and J usage is TRBJ2-5; tentative D call: TRBD1 (5 bases). Between the trimmed V and J ends, which lost 5 bases and 4 bases, there was a span of 11 bases. The CDR3 loop spans 13 amino acids. CDR1 SNHLY and CDR2 FYNNEI come from the germline V gene. CDR3 residues: CASSRDSRETQYF. The CDR3 bases are TGTGCCAGCAGTAGAGACAGTCGAGAGACCCAGTACTTC.

V gene TRBV6-6 combines with J gene TRBJ1-5, with TRBD1 identical over 8 bases. Trimming cost V 7 bases and J 4 bases; bases outside gene matches: 6. CDR3 length equals 14 residues. Germline values: CDR1 MNHNY, CDR2 SVGAGI (reference sequence). CDR3 bases: TGTGCCAGCATGTCTGACAGGGGTAATCAGCCCCAGCATTTT. Translating it yields CASMSDRGNQPQHF.

This clone was picked up one time. This rearrangement joins TRBV6-5 to TRBJ1-4; 8 bases align to TRBD1. The CDR3 is 14 residues long. V dropped 7 bases and J dropped 0; count of bases not matched to a gene: 1. Per the germline V gene, CDR1 is MNHEY and CDR2 is SVGAGI. CDR3: CASKTGATNEKLFF. In nucleotides, the CDR3 is TGTGCCAGCAAGACAGGGGCAACTAATGAAAAACTGTTTTTT.

CDR3 bases: TGCAGCGTTGACGGGACTAGCGGGGGGAGGAACGAGCAGTACTTC. Protein product: CSVDGTSGGRNEQYF. The J gene is TRBJ2-7, the V gene TRBV29-1; 15 bases are shared with TRBD2. CDR1 SQVTM and CDR2 ANQGSEA come from the germline V gene. Trimming at V came to 3 bases and at J to 5 bases, leaving 5 bases not matched to a gene. The CDR3 has 15 residues.

The chain carries TRBV3-1 (or the pseudogene TRBV3-2) and TRBJ1-6; the match to TRBD1 covers 8 bases. Unmatched junction bases numbered 5, after V lost 4 bases and J lost 0 bases. The CDR3 runs 17 residues. Germline CDR1 LGHDT, CDR2 YNNKEL (reference sequence). The CDR3 DNA reads TGTGCCAGCAGCCCCAGGGGGCAGAGCTCCTATAATTCACCCCTCCACTTT. This translates into CASSPRGQSSYNSPLHF.

The chain combines TRBV6-1 with TRBJ1-2, with 8 bases lining up with TRBD1. The CDR3 loop spans 13 amino acids. Germline assignment: CDR1 MNHNS and CDR2 SASEGT. V was clipped by 3 bases and J by 7 bases; unmatched bases: 4. This chain's CDR3 is CASSDLDRAGYTF. In DNA form, the CDR3 reads TGTGCCAGCAGTGACCTGGACAGGGCTGGCTACACCTTC.

V and J are TRBV19 and TRBJ1-2; D gene ambiguous. Trimming removed 10 bases at V and 7 bases at J, with 16 bases between. CDR3 size: 12 residues. Germline V lookup: CDR1 LNHDA, CDR2 SQIVND (reference sequence). The CDR3 sequence: CATQNAGGGYTF. CDR3 nucleotide sequence: TGTGCCACTCAAAATGCCGGTGGTGGCTACACCTTC.

The rearrangement joins TRBV29-1 to TRBJ1-2, with a weak D call TRBD1 (6 bases). V shed 7 bases and J shed 5 bases, with 14 bases lying between them. This CDR3 is built from 12 residues. Looked up from germline, CDR1 is SQVTM and CDR2 is ANQGSEA. The CDR3 loop reads CSGNREGYGYTF. The CDR3, as DNA: TGCAGCGGTAACAGGGAAGGATATGGCTACACCTTC.

The rearrangement links TRBV7-2 to TRBJ2-3; 9 positions match TRBD2. Trimming took 2 bases from V and 0 from J; bases not matched to a gene: 6. CDR3 length: 17 amino acids. Looked up from germline, CDR1 is SGHTA and CDR2 is FQGNSA. CDR3 sequence: CASSLRRGGESTDTQYF. CDR3 nucleotide sequence: TGTGCCAGCAGCTTACGGCGGGGGGGGGAGAGCACAGATACGCAGTATTTT.

The chain recombines TRBV3-1 (or the pseudogene TRBV3-2) with TRBJ1-2, with D hard to call. The length of the CDR3 is 15 residues. Germline CDR1 and CDR2: LGHDT and YNNKEL (reference sequence). Trimming stripped 0 bases from V and 8 bases from J, with 16 bases between. The CDR3 is CASSQDVGSGGGYTF. DNA for the CDR3: TGTGCCAGCAGCCAAGATGTCGGATCCGGCGGGGGCTACACCTTC.

The chain links TRBV5-1 to TRBJ1-1, with D perhaps TRBD1 (6 bases). Germline assignment: CDR1 SGHRS and CDR2 YFSETQ. This CDR3 is 14 amino acids long. Trimming took 1 base from V and 4 from J, leaving 11 bases between them. CDR3 in amino acids: CASSLTGSSTEAFF. CDR3 in DNA: TGCGCCAGCAGCTTGACAGGGTCCAGCACTGAAGCTTTCTTT.

V usage is TRBV5-1 and J usage is TRBJ2-2; 8 bases are a match to TRBD1. Germline CDR1 SGHRS, CDR2 YFSETQ. J was trimmed by 3 bases and V by 1 base; bases with no gene match: 2. The CDR3 contains 15 residues. CDR3 residues: CASSLQGQDTGELFF. CDR3 bases: TGCGCCAGCAGCTTGCAGGGACAGGACACCGGGGAGCTGTTTTTT.